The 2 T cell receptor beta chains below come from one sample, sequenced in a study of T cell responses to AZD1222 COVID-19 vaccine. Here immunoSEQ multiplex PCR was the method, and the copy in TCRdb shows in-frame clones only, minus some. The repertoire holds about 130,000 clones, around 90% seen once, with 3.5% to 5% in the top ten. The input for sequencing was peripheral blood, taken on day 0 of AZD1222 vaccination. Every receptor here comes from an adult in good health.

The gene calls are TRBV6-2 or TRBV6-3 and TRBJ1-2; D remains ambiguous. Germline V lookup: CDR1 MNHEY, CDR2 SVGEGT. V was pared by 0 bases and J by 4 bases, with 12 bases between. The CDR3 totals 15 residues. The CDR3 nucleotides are TGTGCCAGCAGTTACTCGATTACGGGAATCTATGGCTACACCTTC. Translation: CASSYSITGIYGYTF.

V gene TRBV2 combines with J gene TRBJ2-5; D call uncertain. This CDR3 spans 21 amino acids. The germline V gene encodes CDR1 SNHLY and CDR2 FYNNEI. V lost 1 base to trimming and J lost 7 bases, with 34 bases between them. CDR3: CASSEGIGPITRVGSKGTQYF. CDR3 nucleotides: TGTGCCAGCAGTGAAGGGATAGGTCCAATCACCCGGGTTGGGTCCAAAGGGACCCAGTACTTC.